The 22 T cell receptor beta chains below were found in one sample sequenced in a study of control samples from healthy donors and cancer patients. The assay was immunoSEQ multiplex PCR, and TCRdb's table has in-frame clones only and misses some. This table has 100,000 to 150,000 clones, about nine tenths appearing once. The sample was blood. The receptor source for this set is a man aged 40-49 years in good health.

The V and J genes are TRBV9 and TRBJ1-5; TRBD1 matches 8 bases. The V segment lost 2 bases and the J segment 3 bases; nucleotides outside the gene matches: 4. This CDR3 region has 15 residues. CDR1 SGDLS and CDR2 YYNGEE come from the germline V gene. CDR3 amino acids: CASSVGGQVNQPQHF. The CDR3 bases are TGTGCCAGCAGCGTGGGGGGACAGGTCAATCAGCCCCAGCATTTT.

The chain couples TRBV18 to TRBJ2-7, with 8 bases that match TRBD1. Germline CDR1 reads KGHSH; CDR2 reads LQKENI. V lost 2 bases to trimming and J lost 4 bases; unmatched junction nucleotides: 7. The CDR3 runs 15 residues. CDR3 bases: TGTGCCAGCTCACCATCGGGAACAGGGGGGTACGAGCAGTACTTC. This gives the protein CASSPSGTGGYEQYF.

The V and J genes are TRBV19 and TRBJ1-5; D ambiguous. The CDR3 totals 16 residues. Germline lookup yields CDR1 LNHDA and CDR2 SQIVND (reference sequence). With 5 bases removed from V and 0 bases from J, the gap between germline ends came to 14 bases. The CDR3 sequence: CASSFRTENSNQPQHF. For the CDR3, the DNA is TGTGCCAGTAGTTTCCGGACGGAGAATAGCAATCAGCCCCAGCATTTT.

V gene TRBV10-1 combines with J gene TRBJ2-2, with TRBD2 matching 7 bases. CDR1 is WNHNN, CDR2 SYGVQD, per germline (reference sequence). This CDR3 has 13 residues. Germline trimming cut 8 bases from V and 3 bases from J; bases unmatched to any gene: 3. CDR3: CASSRGDTGELFF. CDR3 DNA sequence: TGCGCCAGCTCCCGGGGGGACACCGGGGAGCTGTTTTTT.

The rearrangement joins TRBV6-5 to TRBJ1-4; TRBD1 is a possible D gene (5 bases). The CDR3 is 15 residues long. Trimming pared 0 bases from V and 7 bases from J, leaving 12 bases between. Germline V lookup: CDR1 MNHEY, CDR2 SVGAGI. CDR3 sequence: CASSYSSRESEKLFF. In nucleotides, the CDR3 is TGTGCCAGCAGTTACTCGAGCAGGGAATCTGAAAAACTGTTTTTT.

The rearrangement joins TRBV6-5 to TRBJ2-3, with 7 bases lining up with TRBD2. This CDR3 is built from 16 residues. J lost 0 bases, V lost 4 bases, and 7 bases had no gene match. Germline V gene sequence: CDR1 MNHEY, CDR2 SVGAGI. The CDR3 sequence: CASSFRGAGSTDTQYF. The CDR3 DNA reads TGTGCCAGCAGTTTCCGTGGAGCGGGGAGCACAGATACGCAGTATTTT.

This rearrangement joins TRBV18 to TRBJ2-3, with 7 nucleotides matching TRBD1. This CDR3 is built from 15 residues. With V trimmed by 2 bases and J by 5 bases, 7 bases remained unmatched. Germline V lookup: CDR1 KGHSH, CDR2 LQKENI. The CDR3 region has the DNA TGTGCCAGCTCACCAAAGACAGGGAGTATAGATACGCAGTATTTT. It yields the protein CASSPKTGSIDTQYF.

The chain links TRBV5-1 to TRBJ2-1; perhaps TRBD1 as D (6 bases). Trimming pared 0 bases from V and 8 bases from J, leaving 12 bases between. CDR3 length: 14 residues. Germline lookup yields CDR1 SGHRS and CDR2 YFSETQ. The CDR3 reads CASSLGGGKDEQFF. The CDR3 DNA is TGCGCCAGCAGCTTGGGAGGGGGTAAGGATGAGCAGTTCTTC.

This chain links TRBV14 with TRBJ2-1; D is unclear. V dropped 1 base and J dropped 9 bases, with 13 bases sitting between them. There are 14 residues in the CDR3. Germline-derived CDR1 and CDR2 are SGHDN and FVKESK. The CDR3 is CASSQAGLSGEQFF. The CDR3 DNA follows: TGTGCCAGCAGCCAAGCGGGCCTCTCTGGTGAGCAGTTCTTC.

The gene calls are TRBV18 and TRBJ2-3; 9 nucleotides line up with TRBD2. This CDR3 region has 15 residues. Germline CDR1 and CDR2: KGHSH and LQKENI. Trimming at V came to 0 bases and at J to 7 bases, leaving 5 bases not matched to a gene. CDR3 nucleotides: TGTGCCAGCTCACCACCGCGGGCTAGCGGGAATACGCAGTATTTT. Translating it yields CASSPPRASGNTQYF. The whole variable domain, filled in from reference TRBV18 and TRBJ2-3, reads NAGVMQNPRHLVRRRGQEARLRCSPMKGHSHVYWYRQLPEEGLKFMVYLQKENIIDESGMPKERFSAEFPKEGPSILRIQQVVRGDSAAYFCASSPPRASGNTQYFGPGTRLTVL.

V gene TRBV6-6 combines with J gene TRBJ2-7; perhaps TRBD1 as D (5 bases). CDR3 length: 14 amino acids. CDR1 and CDR2 from the germline V gene are MNHNY and SVGAGI (reference sequence). V gave up 2 bases and J gave up 1 base, with 9 bases separating them. CDR3 DNA: TGTGCCAGCAGTTACCAGACAGATTCCTACGAGCAGTACTTC. It yields the protein CASSYQTDSYEQYF.

This chain uses TRBV27 with TRBJ2-5, with D possibly TRBD2 on 7 matching bases. Germline V gene data show CDR1 as MNHEY and CDR2 as SMNVEV (reference sequence). This CDR3 has 14 residues. Trimming removed 1 base from V and 5 bases from J, with 11 bases in between. CDR3 amino acids: CASSLLGGAETQYF. Here the CDR3 DNA reads TGTGCCAGCAGTTTATTGGGGGGGGCGGAGACCCAGTACTTC.

This rearrangement joins TRBV3-1 (or the pseudogene TRBV3-2) to TRBJ2-3, with 9 nucleotides matching TRBD2. There are 14 residues in the CDR3. Looked up from germline, CDR1 is LGHDT and CDR2 is YNNKEL (reference sequence). V lost 8 bases to trimming and J lost 2 bases; unmatched junction nucleotides: 5. The CDR3 nucleotides are TGTGCCAGCTCTAGCGGGGAGAACACAGATACGCAGTATTTT. Translation gives CASSSGENTDTQYF.

The V gene is TRBV11-2, the J gene TRBJ2-3; D not certain. Germline V gene lookup returns CDR1 SGHAT and CDR2 FQNNGV. The CDR3 is 13 residues long. With 6 bases removed from V and 4 bases from J, the gap between germline ends came to 11 bases. In nucleotides, the CDR3 is TGTGCCAGCAGAACCTACAGAGCAGATACGCAGTATTTT. Protein: CASRTYRADTQYF.

The chain is built from TRBV5-1 and TRBJ2-3; the match to TRBD1 covers 9 bases. The V and J ends lost 5 bases and 9 bases, in that order; junction bases with no gene match: 10. Germline-derived CDR1 and CDR2 are SGHRS and YFSETQ. This CDR3 spans 14 amino acids. CDR3 nucleotides: TGCGCCAGCAGACCCGGGACAGGGTCCCAGACGCAGTATTTT. Translating it yields CASRPGTGSQTQYF. The full variable domain, rest sourced from reference TRBV5-1 and TRBJ2-3, is KAGVTQTPRYLIKTRGQQVTLSCSPISGHRSVSWYQQTPGQGLQFLFEYFSETQRNKGNFPGRFSGRQFSNSRSEMNVSTLELGDSALYLCASRPGTGSQTQYFGPGTRLTVL.

This rearrangement joins TRBV30 to TRBJ1-1; a weak D match, TRBD1 (6 bases). Germline-derived CDR1 and CDR2 are GTSNPN and SVGIG (reference sequence). V lost 8 bases to trimming and J lost 11 bases, with 18 bases between them. The CDR3 extends over 11 amino acids. CDR3 coding DNA: TGTGCCGTCGACAGGAGTATCGAGGCTTTCTTT. It yields the protein CAVDRSIEAFF.

The V call is TRBV5-4, the J call TRBJ1-1; the D is unclear. V dropped 0 bases and J dropped 4 bases, with 10 bases sitting between them. The CDR3 extends over 14 amino acids. From germline, CDR1 is SGHNT and CDR2 YYREEE (reference sequence). The CDR3 nucleotides are TGTGCCAGCAGCTTGGTTGCGGGGAGCACTGAAGCTTTCTTT. Protein product: CASSLVAGSTEAFF.

The J gene is TRBJ2-3, the V gene TRBV5-6; D is perhaps TRBD2 (5 bases). The germline CDR1 and CDR2 sequences are SGHDT and YYEEEE. The CDR3 has 13 residues. V gave up 4 bases and J gave up 6 bases, with 12 bases separating them. In nucleotides, the CDR3 is TGTGCCAGCAGCACCCGGGGTGTCGATACGCAGTATTTT. It is translated as CASSTRGVDTQYF. The full variable domain, rest sourced from reference TRBV5-6 and TRBJ2-3, is DAGVTQSPTHLIKTRGQQVTLRCSPKSGHDTVSWYQQALGQGPQFIFQYYEEEERQRGNFPDRFSGHQFPNYSSELNVNALLLGDSALYLCASSTRGVDTQYFGPGTRLTVL.

This rearrangement joins TRBV9 to TRBJ2-1; possibly TRBD1 for D (5 bases). CDR1 and CDR2 from the germline V gene are SGDLS and YYNGEE. The CDR3 covers 16 residues. V lost 0 bases and J 0 bases, leaving 10 bases between the germline ends. The CDR3 reads CASSVDGASSYNEQFF. In DNA form, the CDR3 reads TGTGCCAGCAGCGTAGATGGGGCCTCCTCCTACAATGAGCAGTTCTTC.

This rearrangement joins TRBV5-6 to TRBJ2-2; 7 positions agree with TRBD1. Trimming at V came to 1 base and at J to 2 bases, leaving 11 bases not matched to a gene. The CDR3 runs 18 residues. Germline V gene data show CDR1 as SGHDT and CDR2 as YYEEEE. As DNA, the CDR3 is TGTGCCAGCAGCTTGTTGACAGGGCCCTACTCTAACACCGGGGAGCTGTTTTTT. Translating it yields CASSLLTGPYSNTGELFF.

This chain joins TRBV4-1 and TRBJ2-7, with D possibly TRBD1 on 6 matching bases. CDR1 and CDR2 (germline): MGHRA, YSYEKL. This CDR3 contains 14 residues. V lost 4 bases and J lost 6, with 16 bases in between. The CDR3 reads CASSPRDNLVEQYF. The CDR3 nucleotides are TGCGCCAGCAGCCCCAGGGACAACCTCGTCGAGCAGTACTTC.

The chain links TRBV5-1 to TRBJ2-3; D remains unclear. From germline, CDR1 is SGHRS and CDR2 YFSETQ. V gave up 1 base and J gave up 1 base, with 7 bases separating them. This CDR3 comprises 14 residues. The CDR3 here is CASSLLERTDTQYF. For the CDR3, the DNA is TGCGCCAGCAGCTTGCTTGAGCGCACAGATACGCAGTATTTT.